This is a list of T cell receptor beta chains from one sample in a study of identifying expanded T cells in peripheral blood. TCRdb keeps only in-frame clones here, not all; method: immunoSEQ multiplex PCR. The repertoire holds 90,000 or so clones, with approximately 84% as singletons. Input material: blood. The receptors stem from a person aged 18 to 70 in good health. CDR3s include the opening cysteine and the closing phenylalanine or tryptophan. D genes are given only for firm matches. Only part of the rows carry a size: once, few, many, or a class if the clone is expanded.

NA	TRBV7-6	NA	TRBJ2-3	CASSPGVDTQYF
NA	TRBV7-8	TRBD1	TRBJ1-5	CASSPRTGYSNQPQHF
NA	TRBV7-2	NA	TRBJ2-3	CASSLGKAGARYTQYF
once	TRBV7-2	NA	TRBJ1-1	CASSPQGRNTEAFF
NA	TRBV5-1	NA	TRBJ1-4	CASSLGEPWEKLFF
NA	TRBV2	TRBD1	TRBJ2-3	CASRGLDRGGTDTQYF
NA	TRBV4-1	NA	TRBJ2-7	CASSHPDGREQYF
NA	TRBV18	TRBD1	TRBJ1-5	CASSLFYGQENQPQHF
few	TRBV10-1	NA	TRBJ1-1	CASSDPGYTEAFF
NA	TRBV19	NA	TRBJ2-6	CAASIYSGANVLTF
NA	TRBV5-1	NA	TRBJ1-4	CASRVGGNEKLFF
NA	TRBV7-2	TRBD2	TRBJ2-1	CASSLGLAGGHEQFF
NA	TRBV2	NA	TRBJ1-1	CASRPRATNTEAFF
NA	TRBV7-9	NA	TRBJ2-1	CASSLGRASLEFF
NA	TRBV25-1	NA	TRBJ1-1	CASRGGDGLNTEAFF
NA	TRBV2	NA	TRBJ2-4	CANSGGQLNIQYF
NA	TRBV29-1	NA	TRBJ1-2	CSVGPRQDPRYGYTF
NA	TRBV6-6	NA	TRBJ1-4	CASKLGGIGEKLFF
NA	TRBV5-6	NA	TRBJ1-1	CASSLVHPGELGAFF
NA	TRBV7-8	NA	TRBJ2-1	CASSLQGDGSYNEQFF
NA	TRBV7-9	TRBD1	TRBJ2-7	CASSLGTGTGGYEQYF
NA	TRBV2	TRBD1	TRBJ2-7	CASRRRTGDFYEQYF
NA	TRBV6-1	TRBD1	TRBJ1-3	CASSELRDRGNTIYF
NA	TRBV14	NA	TRBJ1-4	CASSQNLNEKLFF
NA	TRBV11-2	TRBD1	TRBJ1-1	CASTAPGGIEAFF
NA	TRBV5-1	NA	TRBJ1-3	CASSSGLVTGNTIYF
NA	TRBV27	NA	TRBJ1-5	CASSWGNNQPQHF
NA	TRBV7-6	NA	TRBJ1-5	CASSVTVDQPQHF
once	TRBV6-1	NA	TRBJ1-2	CASSEIGQMRF
NA	TRBV27	NA	TRBJ1-1	CASRTGSTEAFF
few	TRBV5-1	NA	TRBJ2-1	CASSVADPYNEQFF
NA	TRBV19	NA	TRBJ1-6	CASKFSSYNSPLHF
NA	TRBV4-2	NA	TRBJ1-2	CASSQGTGAVTYGYTF
NA	TRBV7-9	NA	TRBJ1-2	CASSLVAGALTKLYGYTF
NA	TRBV18	NA	TRBJ2-1	CASSPVYTYNEQFF
NA	TRBV9	NA	TRBJ1-6	CASSVGGQGRRGSPLHF